Listed below are T cell receptor beta chains from one sample, sequenced in a study of T cells after yellow fever vaccination. A single record per CDR3 protein comes from TCRdb applying MiXCR to the 5' RACE reads. This sample has a few hundred thousand distinct CDR3 sequences, with roughly 4.3% found just once. This specimen was PBMCs, taken 5 days after the yellow fever booster vaccination. The receptors derive from a man between 18 and 35 years old who received the YFV17D yellow fever vaccine. Both conserved end residues are part of each CDR3. A D gene is named only where the DNA matches it firmly. Clone size, where shown, is once, few, many, or a class for clones that have expanded.

J gene | V gene | D gene | clone size | CDR3 protein | CDR3 DNA
TRBJ1-2 | TRBV5-1 | . | . | CASSPRDLNFNYGYTF | TGCGCCAGCAGCCCCCGGGACCTAAATTTTAACTATGGCTACACCTTC
TRBJ2-1 | TRBV7-2 | . | . | CASSKREPFEEQFF | TGTGCCAGCAGCAAGAGGGAACCTTTCGAGGAGCAGTTCTTC
TRBJ1-1 | TRBV7-2 | . | few | CASSPGNRALQNTEAFF | TGTGCCAGCAGCCCAGGTAACAGGGCCCTCCAGAACACTGAAGCTTTCTTT
TRBJ2-7 | TRBV5-5 | TRBD1 | many | CASTDRTDYEQYF | TGTGCCAGCACGGACAGGACTGACTACGAGCAGTACTTC
TRBJ1-3 | TRBV9 | . | many | CASSVLGGNTIYF | TGTGCCAGCAGCGTATTAGGTGGAAACACCATATATTTT
TRBJ1-2 | TRBV30 | . | few | CAWSGKDLYGYTF | TGTGCCTGGAGTGGAAAGGACCTCTATGGCTACACCTTC
TRBJ2-2 | TRBV12-3/TRBV12-4 | TRBD2 | few | CASSLFGGASGELFF | TGTGCCAGCAGTTTATTCGGGGGGGCTTCCGGGGAGCTGTTTTTT
TRBJ1-3 | TRBV27 | TRBD1 | many | CASSEAGTASGNTIYF | TGTGCCAGCAGTGAGGCCGGGACAGCTTCTGGAAACACCATATATTTT
TRBJ2-1 | TRBV9 | . | . | CASSPQSASYNEQFF | TGTGCCAGCAGCCCCCAGAGTGCCTCCTACAATGAGCAGTTCTTC
TRBJ2-3 | TRBV4-3 | TRBD2 | many | CASSQVALANTDTQYF | TGCGCCAGCAGCCAAGTGGCACTAGCGAACACAGATACGCAGTATTTT
TRBJ1-2 | TRBV5-1 | . | . | CASSPGLDRPNYGYTF | TGCGCCAGCAGCCCGGGGCTTGACAGGCCTAACTATGGCTACACCTTC
TRBJ2-3 | TRBV7-2 | TRBD2 | few | CASSSIAGGTDTQYF | TGTGCCAGCAGCTCTATAGCGGGGGGGACAGATACGCAGTATTTT
TRBJ2-5 | TRBV5-1 | TRBD2 | many | CASSFASGGYETQYF | TGCGCCAGCAGCTTCGCTAGCGGGGGTTATGAGACCCAGTACTTC
TRBJ2-2 | TRBV6-5 | . | few | CASSPWTRGTGELFF | TGTGCCAGCAGTCCATGGACCCGCGGCACCGGGGAGCTGTTTTTT
TRBJ1-2 | TRBV18 | . | many | CASSPQGANYGYTF | TGTGCCAGCTCACCACAGGGAGCTAACTATGGCTACACCTTC
TRBJ2-5 | TRBV5-1 | TRBD1 | few | CASSGQGGNLETQYF | TGCGCCAGCAGCGGACAGGGGGGAAATTTGGAGACCCAGTACTTC
TRBJ2-3 | TRBV28 | TRBD2 | many | CASSFGGGYTDTQYF | TGTGCCAGCAGTTTTGGCGGGGGATACACAGATACGCAGTATTTT
TRBJ2-3 | TRBV9 | TRBD1 | few | CASSEDRDTDTQYF | TGTGCCAGCAGCGAGGACAGGGACACAGATACGCAGTATTTT
TRBJ2-3 | TRBV14 | . | many | CASSPPTNTDTQYF | TGTGCCAGCAGCCCCCCGACTAACACAGATACGCAGTATTTT
TRBJ1-1 | TRBV5-4 | . | . | CASSLEEHTEAFF | TGTGCCAGCAGCTTGGAAGAGCACACTGAAGCTTTCTTT
TRBJ2-1 | TRBV20-1 | . | . | CSAGGQSSYNEQFF | TGCAGTGCGGGGGGACAGTCCTCCTACAATGAGCAGTTCTTC
TRBJ1-2 | TRBV5-1 | . | many | CASSLVLQDGYTF | TGCGCCAGCAGCTTGGTCTTACAGGATGGCTACACCTTC
TRBJ1-5 | TRBV6-1 | . | few | CASSVRPNQPQHF | TGTGCCAGCAGTGTACGGCCCAATCAGCCCCAGCATTTT
TRBJ2-7 | TRBV4-3 | . | many | CASSQGRQLYEQYF | TGCGCCAGCAGCCAAGGGCGTCAACTCTACGAGCAGTACTTC
TRBJ2-7 | TRBV7-2 | . | few | CASSLDGAGNYEQYF | TGTGCCAGCAGCTTAGACGGGGCGGGGAACTACGAGCAGTACTTC
TRBJ2-7 | TRBV11-2 | . | . | CASSLLLTGTSYEQYF | TGTGCCAGCAGCTTACTCCTAACAGGGACTTCCTACGAGCAGTACTTC
TRBJ1-1 | TRBV29-1 | . | . | CSVGTDYRVNTEAFF | TGCAGCGTCGGTACCGATTATAGGGTGAACACTGAAGCTTTCTTT
TRBJ2-5 | TRBV6-5 | . | few | CASSPRGQPRETQYF | TGTGCCAGCAGTCCGCGGGGACAGCCGCGGGAGACCCAGTACTTC